This T cell receptor beta chain is from a study of blood T cell repertoires in COVID-19. This CDR3 spans 17 amino acids. V lost 0 bases to trimming and J lost 4 bases, with 13 bases between them. Germline loops: CDR1 MNHEY, CDR2 SVGEGT. TCRdb's copy holds only in-frame clones and misses some; the assay was immunoSEQ multiplex PCR. Of hundreds of thousands of clones listed, more than 70% were seen once; the top ten hold approximately 3%. The receptor's source is a woman under 40 with COVID-19, enrolled during active disease. The sequenced sample consisted of peripheral blood. V gene TRBV6-2 or TRBV6-3 combines with J gene TRBJ1-6; D is perhaps TRBD1 (6 bases). CDR3 residues: CASSYSRTRGYNSPLHF. CDR3 sequence (DNA): TGTGCCAGCAGTTACTCGAGGACCAGGGGATATAATTCACCCCTCCACTTT.